Listed below are T cell receptor beta chains from one sample, sequenced in a study of T-cell memory formation after mild COVID-19. TCRdb analysed the 5' RACE reads with MiXCR anew, one entry per CDR3 protein. Of under 400,000 distinct CDR3 sequences listed, 25% to 30% are singletons. The sample taken for sequencing was PBMCs or a T cell subset sorted from them (not recorded which). The receptors shown here come from an adult woman who had mild COVID-19 (a few samples of this study predate the infection). Cell type and time point are not known. The CDR3 runs from the conserved cysteine through the conserved F or W. The D gene is left open where the match is weak. Some rows mark clone size as missing; the rest say once, few, many or name a class of expanded clone.

NA	NA	TRBV6-2/TRBV6-3	TRBJ1-1	CASSSRRAGGGNTEAFF	TGTGCCAGCAGTTCCCGACGGGCGGGCGGAGGAAACACTGAAGCTTTCTTT
NA	once	TRBV7-6	TRBJ1-4	CASSKASGQMINEKLFF	TGTGCCAGCAGCAAAGCGTCCGGACAGATGATTAATGAAAAACTGTTTTTT
TRBD1	NA	TRBV6-6	TRBJ2-7	CASSYGQGRSYEQYF	TGTGCCAGCAGTTACGGACAGGGGAGGTCCTACGAGCAGTACTTC
NA	few	TRBV24-1	TRBJ2-3	CATSDGGTTKRDTQYF	TGTGCCACCAGTGATGGCGGGACGACGAAAAGAGATACGCAGTATTTT
NA	few	TRBV12-3/TRBV12-4	TRBJ1-4	CASSLAGEGREKLFF	TGTGCCAGCAGTTTAGCCGGGGAGGGGCGTGAAAAACTGTTTTTT
TRBD1	few	TRBV2	TRBJ1-5	CASSDETGGNQPQHF	TGTGCCAGCAGTGATGAGACAGGGGGCAATCAGCCCCAGCATTTT
TRBD2	few	TRBV10-3	TRBJ2-1	CAISFSETSDEQFF	TGTGCCATCAGTTTCTCCGAGACTAGCGATGAGCAGTTCTTC
NA	few	TRBV10-3	TRBJ2-3	CAISETLGTDTQYF	TGTGCCATCAGTGAGACCCTTGGCACAGATACGCAGTATTTT
NA	NA	TRBV27	TRBJ2-3	CASSSTSDTDTQYF	TGTGCCAGCAGTTCTACAAGTGATACAGATACGCAGTATTTT
TRBD2	NA	TRBV3-1	TRBJ2-1	CASSQEIPGTSSAEQFF	TGTGCCAGCAGCCAAGAGATCCCCGGGACTAGCTCGGCCGAGCAGTTCTTC
NA	few	TRBV3-1	TRBJ1-6	CASSYGGSGNSPLHF	TGTGCCAGCAGCTATGGGGGTTCAGGAAATTCACCCCTCCACTTT
NA	few	TRBV5-1	TRBJ2-1	CASSLTSTNEQFF	TGCGCCAGCAGCTTGACTAGTACCAATGAGCAGTTCTTC
NA	few	TRBV7-8	TRBJ1-1	CASSLAGQNTEAFF	TGTGCCAGCAGCTTAGCGGGCCAGAACACTGAAGCTTTCTTT
TRBD1	NA	TRBV4-2	TRBJ1-1	CASSQVGWTGVMNTEAFF	TGTGCCAGCAGCCAAGTTGGATGGACAGGGGTTATGAACACTGAAGCTTTCTTT
NA	NA	TRBV6-6	TRBJ2-2	CASSPNGINTGELFF	TGTGCCAGCAGCCCCAACGGGATCAACACCGGGGAGCTGTTTTTT
NA	NA	TRBV12-3/TRBV12-4	TRBJ1-5	CASSPRQAGGRNQPQHF	TGTGCCAGCAGTCCGCGCCAAGCTGGGGGTCGCAATCAGCCCCAGCATTTT
NA	many	TRBV7-3	TRBJ2-5	CASSYIPQETQYF	TGTGCCAGCAGCTATATCCCCCAAGAGACCCAGTACTTC
NA	few	TRBV12-3/TRBV12-4	TRBJ1-1	CASRSGPNTEAFF	TGTGCCAGCCGCTCCGGGCCGAACACTGAAGCTTTCTTT
NA	few	TRBV6-1	TRBJ1-1	CASSEPGLNTEAFF	TGTGCCAGCAGTGAACCCGGGTTGAACACTGAAGCTTTCTTT
NA	NA	TRBV12-3/TRBV12-4	TRBJ2-1	CASSKHTGPNEQFF	TGTGCCAGCAGTAAGCACACAGGCCCCAATGAGCAGTTCTTC
NA	few	TRBV12-3/TRBV12-4	TRBJ2-6	CASSLYSSGANVLTF	TGTGCCAGCAGTTTGTACAGCTCTGGGGCCAACGTCCTGACTTTC
NA	few	TRBV11-3	TRBJ2-7	CASRVKGGSTYEQYF	TGTGCCAGCAGGGTTAAAGGAGGATCTACCTACGAGCAGTACTTC
NA	NA	TRBV3-1	TRBJ2-2	CASRRIGEMNTGELFF	TGTGCCAGCAGACGTATCGGGGAGATGAACACCGGGGAGCTGTTTTTT
TRBD2	once	TRBV7-6	TRBJ2-1	CASSLEIRTSGGRCEQFF	TGTGCCAGCAGCTTAGAGATAAGGACTAGCGGGGGTCGGTGTGAGCAGTTCTTC
NA	NA	TRBV6-6	TRBJ2-3	CASSYYDQPTDTQYF	TGTGCCAGCAGTTACTATGACCAGCCCACAGATACGCAGTATTTT
TRBD2	NA	TRBV7-8	TRBJ2-5	CASSLDRSGGPRGETQYF	TGTGCCAGCAGCTTAGATCGCTCGGGGGGGCCGAGAGGGGAGACCCAGTACTTC
TRBD1	NA	TRBV2	TRBJ1-3	CASSEAPGTGAGNTIYF	TGTGCCAGCAGTGAAGCGCCCGGGACAGGGGCTGGAAACACCATATATTTT
NA	few	TRBV20-1	TRBJ2-3	CSARGGREHADTQYF	TGCAGTGCTAGGGGGGGACGGGAGCACGCAGATACGCAGTATTTT
TRBD2	few	TRBV7-3	TRBJ2-3	CASSLTPSGTTDTQYF	TGTGCCAGCAGCTTAACTCCTAGCGGGACAACAGATACGCAGTATTTT
NA	few	TRBV9	TRBJ2-2	CASSVEVAGNTGELFF	TGTGCCAGCAGCGTAGAAGTTGCAGGGAACACCGGGGAGCTGTTTTTT
TRBD2	few	TRBV15	TRBJ2-1	CATSRDRDYSRWNEQFF	TGTGCCACCAGCAGGGACCGGGACTATTCACGTTGGAATGAGCAGTTCTTC
TRBD1	NA	TRBV12-3/TRBV12-4	TRBJ2-7	CASSFTGAYEQYF	TGTGCCAGCAGTTTTACAGGGGCTTACGAGCAGTACTTC
NA	NA	TRBV24-1	TRBJ1-2	CAISRPLGGYTF	TGTGCCATCTCAAGGCCCCTTGGAGGCTACACCTTC
NA	few	TRBV30	TRBJ1-5	CAWSFDSNQPQHF	TGTGCCTGGAGTTTCGATAGCAATCAGCCCCAGCATTTT
NA	NA	TRBV5-1	TRBJ1-1	CASRGMGPEAFF	TGCGCCAGCCGAGGGATGGGACCTGAAGCTTTCTTT
TRBD2	NA	TRBV29-1	TRBJ2-7	CSVAGLLSGEQYF	TGCAGCGTAGCGGGGTTGCTTTCGGGCGAGCAGTACTTC
NA	NA	TRBV10-3	TRBJ2-7	CAISVREESSWDEQYF	TGTGCCATCAGTGTCAGGGAGGAGTCCTCTTGGGATGAGCAGTACTTC
NA	NA	TRBV21-1	TRBJ2-5	CASSKASLRSLVDLVETQYF	TGTGCCAGCAGCAAAGCCAGTCTGAGGAGCCTCGTGGACTTAGTCGAGACCCAGTACTTC
TRBD1	NA	TRBV7-6	TRBJ2-5	CASSLGPGGQETQYF	TGTGCCAGCAGCTTAGGGCCAGGGGGCCAAGAGACCCAGTACTTC
TRBD1	few	TRBV30	TRBJ1-5	CAWRGQGSNQPQHF	TGTGCCTGGAGAGGACAGGGCAGCAATCAGCCCCAGCATTTT